The 3 T cell receptor beta chains below were found in one sample sequenced in a study of cytomegalovirus exposure and HLA in healthy donors. 60 Vbeta and 13 Jbeta primers were used in PCR. Profiling relied on immunoSEQ multiplex PCR, and the TCRdb table lists in-frame clones only, not all of them. Seen here are fewer than 110,000 clones, over 80% observed once, and the top ten hold roughly 2.5%. Sample: PBMCs. All receptors derive from a man aged 25-45 years in good health and CMV-seropositive.

The chain is built from TRBV5-1 and TRBJ2-7; 9 bases agree with TRBD2. The CDR3 is 16 amino acids. Per germline, CDR1 SGHRS and CDR2 YFSETQ. V shed 3 bases, J shed 7 bases, and the junction held 14 bases outside the gene matches. The DNA for the CDR3 is TGCGCCAGCAGCTGGGGGCCGGGCGGGGGGGCGCAAGAGCAGTACTTC. Translation gives CASSWGPGGGAQEQYF.

The chain combines TRBV5-6 with TRBJ2-5; 7 bases fit TRBD2. Germline V gives CDR1 SGHDT, CDR2 YYEEEE. CDR3 length equals 14 residues. Losses at the gene ends were 2 bases for V and 4 bases for J; bases not matched to a gene: 5. CDR3: CASSFRTRLETQYF. DNA for the CDR3: TGTGCCAGCAGCTTTAGGACTAGGCTAGAGACCCAGTACTTC.

This sequence joins TRBV19 and TRBJ2-1; 11 nucleotides align to TRBD1. CDR3 length: 14 residues. The ends lost 10 bases at V and 4 bases at J; junction bases unmatched: 6. Per germline, CDR1 LNHDA and CDR2 SQIVND (reference sequence). CDR3 DNA sequence: TGTGCCACGTCGGGGACAGGGGGTTACAATGAGCAGTTCTTC. This translates into CATSGTGGYNEQFF. The full variable domain, with the rest looked up from reference TRBV19 and TRBJ2-1, is DGGITQSPKYLFRKEGQNVTLSCEQNLNHDAMYWYRQDPGQGLRLIYYSQIVNDFQKGDIAEGYSVSREKKESFPLTVTSAQKNPTAFYLCATSGTGGYNEQFFGPGTRLTVL.